The T cell receptor (beta chain) described here comes from a study of cytomegalovirus exposure and HLA in healthy donors. Study results and limitations: Productive rates of about 87% or about 30% were seen for most TCR beta V segments in an earlier analysis. What a later analysis showed was that several of the most significant clusters appeared linked to common viral pathogens.

As to this clone: Its specificity is unknown.

This cohort consisted of healthy bone marrow donors. The study ran its PCR with 60 Vbeta and 13 Jbeta primers. Measured with immunoSEQ multiplex PCR; TCRdb has only the in-frame clones, and not every one. Of a few hundred thousand clones listed, approximately 90% were seen once; the top ten hold more than 0.8%. Trimming shortened V by 5 bases and J by 2 bases, and 13 bases separated the two germline ends. CDR3 length: 15 amino acids. Germline V gene sequence: CDR1 LNHDA, CDR2 SQIVND (reference sequence). The specimen was PBMCs. The receptor was isolated from a woman younger than 35 in good health and CMV-seronegative. This chain connects TRBV19 to TRBJ1-5; a weak D match, TRBD1 (5 bases). For the CDR3, the DNA is TGTGCCAGTAGTCGGGAGGGGACGGGCAATCAGCCCCAGCATTTT. Residues: CASSREGTGNQPQHF. The full variable domain, completed using reference TRBV19 and TRBJ1-5, is DGGITQSPKYLFRKEGQNVTLSCEQNLNHDAMYWYRQDPGQGLRLIYYSQIVNDFQKGDIAEGYSVSREKKESFPLTVTSAQKNPTAFYLCASSREGTGNQPQHFGDGTRLSIL.